This T cell receptor beta chain came from a study of response to subunit inactivated influenza vaccine. Notes on the study in general: Only a handful of new T cells, the authors suggested, are recruited with each seasonal influenza vaccination.

TCRdb ran MiXCR on the RT-PCR reads and lists one entry per CDR3 protein. The repertoire holds around 480,000 distinct CDR3 sequences, approximately 15% seen once, with around 3% in the top ten. Points on this clonotype: Its antigen remains unidentified.

Germline CDR1 is KGHDR and CDR2 is SFDVKD. The CDR3 covers 15 residues. Losses at the gene ends were 3 bases for V and 9 bases for J; bases not matched to a gene: 6. The chain couples TRBV24-1 to TRBJ2-1, with TRBD1 matching 11 bases. Sample: CD4+ T cells sorted from PBMCs, taken roughly 24 months after vaccination. This clonotype was sampled from a man in his fifties or sixties who received an inactivated influenza vaccine. CDR3 sequence (DNA): TGTGCCACCAGTGATGCCGGGACAGGGGGAACTGAGCAGTTCTTC. Amino acid sequence: CATSDAGTGGTEQFF.